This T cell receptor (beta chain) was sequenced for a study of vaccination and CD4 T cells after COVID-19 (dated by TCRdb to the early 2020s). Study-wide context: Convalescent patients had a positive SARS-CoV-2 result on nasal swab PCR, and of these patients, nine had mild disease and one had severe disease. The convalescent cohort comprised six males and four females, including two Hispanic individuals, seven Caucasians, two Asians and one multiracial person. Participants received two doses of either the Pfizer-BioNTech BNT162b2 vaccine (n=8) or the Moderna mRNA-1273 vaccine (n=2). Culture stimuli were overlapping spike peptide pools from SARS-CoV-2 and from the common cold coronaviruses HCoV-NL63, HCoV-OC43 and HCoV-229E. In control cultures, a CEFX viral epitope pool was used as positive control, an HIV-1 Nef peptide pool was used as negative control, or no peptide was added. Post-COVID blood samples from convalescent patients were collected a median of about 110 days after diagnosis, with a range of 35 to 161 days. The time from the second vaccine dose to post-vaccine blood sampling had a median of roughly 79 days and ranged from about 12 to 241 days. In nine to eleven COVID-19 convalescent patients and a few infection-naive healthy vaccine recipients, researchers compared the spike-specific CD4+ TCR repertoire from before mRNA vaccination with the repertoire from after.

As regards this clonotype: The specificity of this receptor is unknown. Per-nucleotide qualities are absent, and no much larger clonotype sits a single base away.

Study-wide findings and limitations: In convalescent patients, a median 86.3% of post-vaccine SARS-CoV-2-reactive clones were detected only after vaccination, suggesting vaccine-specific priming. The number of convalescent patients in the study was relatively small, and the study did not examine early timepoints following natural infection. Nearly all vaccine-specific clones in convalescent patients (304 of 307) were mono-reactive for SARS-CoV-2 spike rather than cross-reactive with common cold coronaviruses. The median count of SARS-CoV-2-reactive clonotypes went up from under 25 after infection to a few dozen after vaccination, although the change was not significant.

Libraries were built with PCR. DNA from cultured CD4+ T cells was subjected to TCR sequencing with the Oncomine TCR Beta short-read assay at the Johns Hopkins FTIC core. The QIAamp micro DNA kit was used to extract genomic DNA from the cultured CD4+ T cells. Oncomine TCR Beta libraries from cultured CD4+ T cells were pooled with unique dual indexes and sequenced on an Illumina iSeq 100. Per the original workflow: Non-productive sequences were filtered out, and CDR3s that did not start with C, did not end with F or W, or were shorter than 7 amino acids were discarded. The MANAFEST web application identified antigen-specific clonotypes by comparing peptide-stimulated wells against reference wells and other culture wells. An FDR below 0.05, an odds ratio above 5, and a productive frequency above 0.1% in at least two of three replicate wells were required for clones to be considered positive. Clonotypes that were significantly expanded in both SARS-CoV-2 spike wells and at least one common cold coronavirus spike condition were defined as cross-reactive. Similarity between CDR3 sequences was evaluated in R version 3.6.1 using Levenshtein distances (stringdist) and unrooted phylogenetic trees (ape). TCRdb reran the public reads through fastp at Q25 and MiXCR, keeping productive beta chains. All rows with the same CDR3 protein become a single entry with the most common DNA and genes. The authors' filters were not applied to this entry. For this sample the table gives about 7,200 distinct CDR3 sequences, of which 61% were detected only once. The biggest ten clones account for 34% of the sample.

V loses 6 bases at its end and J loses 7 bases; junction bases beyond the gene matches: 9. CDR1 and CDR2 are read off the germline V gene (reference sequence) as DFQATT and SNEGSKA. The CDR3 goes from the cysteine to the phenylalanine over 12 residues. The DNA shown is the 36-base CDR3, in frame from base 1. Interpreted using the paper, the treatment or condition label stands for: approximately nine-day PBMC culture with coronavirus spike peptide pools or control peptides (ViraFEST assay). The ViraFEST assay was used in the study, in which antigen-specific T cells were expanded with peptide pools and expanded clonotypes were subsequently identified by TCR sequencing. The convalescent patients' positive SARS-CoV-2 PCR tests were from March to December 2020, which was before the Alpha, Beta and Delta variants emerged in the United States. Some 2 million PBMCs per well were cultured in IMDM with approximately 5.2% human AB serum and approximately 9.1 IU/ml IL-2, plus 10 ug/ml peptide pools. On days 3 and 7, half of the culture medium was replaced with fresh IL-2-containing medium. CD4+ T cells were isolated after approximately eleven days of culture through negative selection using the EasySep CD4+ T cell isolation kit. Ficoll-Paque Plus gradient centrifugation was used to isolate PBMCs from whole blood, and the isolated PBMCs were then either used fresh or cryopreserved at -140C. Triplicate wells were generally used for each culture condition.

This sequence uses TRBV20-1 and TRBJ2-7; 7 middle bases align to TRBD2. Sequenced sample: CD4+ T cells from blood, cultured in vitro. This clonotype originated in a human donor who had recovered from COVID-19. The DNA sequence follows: TGCAGTGCAACGGGGGGTGGTCGGGAGCAGTACTTC. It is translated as CSATGGGREQYF.